What follows are 14 T cell receptor beta chains derived from one specimen sequenced in a study of blood T cell repertoires in COVID-19. Only in-frame clones appear in the TCRdb table, and some are missing; sequencing was by immunoSEQ multiplex PCR. The sample holds roughly 70,000 clones, roughly nine tenths seen once. What was sequenced was peripheral blood. These receptors originate from a woman aged 50 to 65 with active COVID-19.

The chain is built from TRBV27 and TRBJ2-7, with TRBD2 matching over 8 bases. The trim removed 5 bases at V and 0 bases at J, leaving 3 bases unmatched. The V gene's germline CDR1 is MNHEY and CDR2 SMNVEV (reference sequence). This CDR3 region has 14 residues. CDR3 coding DNA: TGTGCCAGCAGTAGAGCGGGAGCCTCCTACGAGCAGTACTTC. The encoded protein is CASSRAGASYEQYF.

This clone was detected once. The V gene is TRBV10-2, the J gene TRBJ1-2; 7 bases match TRBD1. CDR3 length: 13 residues. Per germline, CDR1 WSHSY and CDR2 SAAADI. V lost 9 bases to trimming and J lost 4 bases; unmatched junction nucleotides: 8. The CDR3 nucleotides read TGCGCCAGTGTACGGGACAGTTTCTATGGCTACACCTTC. As protein: CASVRDSFYGYTF.

This clone showed up just once. The chain employs TRBV10-1 and TRBJ2-3; 10 nucleotides align to TRBD1. Trimming took 6 bases from V and 1 from J; bases not matched to a gene: 1. The CDR3 sequence is 14 residues long. Germline V gives CDR1 WNHNN, CDR2 SYGVQD (reference sequence). CDR3 coding DNA: TGCGCCAGCAGCGGGACAGGGGGCACAGATACGCAGTATTTT. It specifies CASSGTGGTDTQYF.

This sequence joins TRBV6-5 and TRBJ1-1; D not resolved. CDR1 is MNHEY, CDR2 SVGAGI, per germline. The germline V and J ends were trimmed by 3 bases and 1 base, with 6 bases remaining between them. The CDR3 contains 13 residues. The CDR3 region has the DNA TGTGCCAGCAGTTATCGGAGGAACACTGAAGCTTTCTTT. Its translation: CASSYRRNTEAFF.

The CDR3 DNA follows: TGTGCCAGCAGTTTAGGGGCAGGCTACGAGCAGTACTTC. Translated, it gives CASSLGAGYEQYF. J is TRBJ2-7 and V is TRBV12-3 or TRBV12-4, with D hard to call. The CDR3 consists of 13 residues. Trimming took off 1 base at V and 3 bases at J, with 7 bases between the two ends.

The chain employs TRBV19 and TRBJ2-2; no clear D. Germline CDR1 LNHDA, CDR2 SQIVND (reference sequence). The length of the CDR3 is 13 residues. Trimming cost V 3 bases and J 4 bases, with 6 bases left between them. The CDR3 nucleotides are TGTGCCAGTAGTATTCCCGGCACCGGGGAGCTGTTTTTT. Residues: CASSIPGTGELFF. Drawing the rest from reference TRBV19 and TRBJ2-2, the complete variable domain is DGGITQSPKYLFRKEGQNVTLSCEQNLNHDAMYWYRQDPGQGLRLIYYSQIVNDFQKGDIAEGYSVSREKKESFPLTVTSAQKNPTAFYLCASSIPGTGELFFGEGSRLTVL.

The chain joins TRBV7-8 to TRBJ1-5; 9 bases match TRBD1. Germline V gene sequence: CDR1 SGHVS, CDR2 FQNEAQ. This CDR3 contains 16 residues. Unmatched junction bases numbered 7, after V lost 5 bases and J lost 2 bases. The CDR3 reads CASSGGDREGNQPQHF. Here the CDR3 DNA reads TGTGCCAGCAGCGGGGGGGACAGGGAAGGCAATCAGCCCCAGCATTTT.

This clone was counted a single time. This chain joins TRBV4-1 and TRBJ2-1; TRBD2 aligns across 12 bases. Unmatched junction bases numbered 9, after V lost 1 base and J lost 8 bases. Germline CDR1 reads MGHRA; CDR2 reads YSYEKL. CDR3 length: 17 residues. The CDR3, as DNA: TGCGCCAGCAGCCAAGCCTCGACTAGCGGGAGTATCTATGAGCAGTTCTTC. This translates into CASSQASTSGSIYEQFF.

The chain joins TRBV5-1 to TRBJ2-7; tentative D call: TRBD1 (6 bases). Trimming stripped 4 bases from V and 0 bases from J, with 17 bases between. The CDR3 is 16 amino acids. The germline V gene encodes CDR1 SGHRS and CDR2 YFSETQ. CDR3: CASSIGGGTSSYEQYF. The CDR3 coding sequence is TGCGCCAGCAGCATTGGTGGGGGCACCAGCTCCTACGAGCAGTACTTC.

This chain connects TRBV5-1 to TRBJ2-2, with D perhaps TRBD2 (6 bases). The length of the CDR3 is 15 residues. V was pared by 4 bases and J by 3 bases, with 13 bases between. Germline V lookup: CDR1 SGHRS, CDR2 YFSETQ. The CDR3 sequence is CASSPRGEYTGELFF. The CDR3 DNA sequence: TGCGCCAGCAGCCCCCGCGGGGAATACACCGGGGAGCTGTTTTTT.

This chain uses TRBV11-2 with TRBJ2-1, with 7 bases matching TRBD2. This CDR3 has 14 amino acids. V shed 5 bases, J shed 3 bases, and the junction held 4 bases outside the gene matches. CDR1 is SGHAT and CDR2 is FQNNGV in the germline V gene. This CDR3 reads CASSPRDYYNEQFF. CDR3 bases: TGTGCCAGCAGCCCTCGGGACTACTACAATGAGCAGTTCTTC. Full variable domain (remainder filled in from reference TRBV11-2 and TRBJ2-1): EAGVAQSPRYKIIEKRQSVAFWCNPISGHATLYWYQQILGQGPKLLIQFQNNGVVDDSQLPKDRFSAERLKGVDSTLKIQPAKLEDSAVYLCASSPRDYYNEQFFGPGTRLTVL.

This clone was recorded a few times. V is TRBV11-2 and J is TRBJ1-3; 7 bases map to TRBD1. The germline V gene has CDR1 SGHAT and CDR2 FQNNGV. The CDR3 is 19 amino acids. V lost 0 bases, J lost 0 bases, and 11 bases stayed unmatched. The CDR3 loop reads CASSLDRGQSLYSGNTIYF. CDR3 DNA: TGTGCCAGCAGCTTAGATCGGGGACAGAGCTTATACTCTGGAAACACCATATATTTT. The variable domain in full, completed from reference TRBV11-2 and TRBJ1-3, reads EAGVAQSPRYKIIEKRQSVAFWCNPISGHATLYWYQQILGQGPKLLIQFQNNGVVDDSQLPKDRFSAERLKGVDSTLKIQPAKLEDSAVYLCASSLDRGQSLYSGNTIYFGEGSWLTVV.

CDR3 sequence reads: CASSRDYQETQYF. The CDR3 DNA follows: TGTGCCAGCAGCCGGGACTACCAAGAGACCCAGTACTTC. The V gene is TRBV4-2, the J gene TRBJ2-5, with D possibly being TRBD2 (6 bases). The germline V and J ends were trimmed by 4 bases and 0 bases, with 6 bases remaining between them. CDR1 is LGHNA, CDR2 YNFKEQ, per germline. This CDR3 is built from 13 residues.

The chain is built from TRBV19 and TRBJ1-5; D ambiguous. Trimming took 5 bases from V and 4 from J, leaving 12 bases between them. Per the germline V gene, CDR1 is LNHDA and CDR2 is SQIVND (reference sequence). This CDR3 has 14 amino acids. Written as DNA, the CDR3 is TGTGCCAGTAGTTCCAGCGAAGGAAATCAGCCCCAGCATTTT. As protein: CASSSSEGNQPQHF.